A single sample is the source of the 10 T cell receptor beta chains below, sequenced in a study of blood T cell repertoires in COVID-19. The repertoire was sequenced with immunoSEQ multiplex PCR; TCRdb's copy has only in-frame clones and lacks some. Here the sample spans some 240,000 clones, around four fifths being singletons. The sequenced sample consisted of peripheral blood. The receptors stem from a woman aged 60-75 years with active or convalescent COVID-19.

V is TRBV4-3 and J is TRBJ2-7; a possible D gene is TRBD2 (5 bases). Germline CDR1 is LGHNA and CDR2 is YSLEER. This CDR3 has 14 amino acids. V lost 1 base, J lost 3 bases, and 10 bases lay in between. Here the CDR3 reads CASSQGGGLYEQYF. In DNA, the CDR3 is TGCGCCAGCAGCCAAGGAGGAGGCCTCTACGAGCAGTACTTC.

This clone has just a few counts. This sequence joins TRBV28 and TRBJ2-2; TRBD1 agrees at 7 bases. CDR3 length: 16 amino acids. The V gene end was trimmed by 5 bases and the J gene end by 8 bases; junction bases not matched to a gene: 14. Germline loops: CDR1 MDHEN, CDR2 SYDVKM. CDR3 region: CASSQPGTAYSGELFF. CDR3 in DNA: TGTGCCAGCAGTCAACCCGGGACAGCCTACTCTGGGGAGCTGTTTTTT.

V usage is TRBV1 and J usage is TRBJ2-1; the table assigns TRBD2, which was not confirmed against the DNA. TRBV1 is a recognized pseudogene. The CDR3 runs 14 residues. Here the CDR3 reads CTSMGGATNNEQFF. The CDR3 coding sequence is TGCACCAGCATGGGGGGGGCCACCAACAATGAGCAGTTCTTC.

The chain links TRBV30 to TRBJ2-2, with D perhaps TRBD1 (5 bases). Trimming cost V 1 base and J 1 base, with 7 bases left between them. The CDR3 length is 14 residues. Germline CDR1 GTSNPN, CDR2 SVGIG (reference sequence). In DNA, the CDR3 is TGTGCCTGGAGTGACCAGGGGAACACCGGGGAGCTGTTTTTT. Protein product: CAWSDQGNTGELFF.

The J gene is TRBJ2-5, the V gene TRBV5-5; 7 nucleotides align to TRBD2. V was pared by 3 bases and J by 4 bases, with 3 bases of the junction left unmatched. CDR1 and CDR2 from the germline V gene are SGHKS and YYEKEE (reference sequence). There are 13 residues in the CDR3. CDR3 sequence reads: CASSSSGVETQYF. The DNA of the CDR3 is TGTGCCAGCAGCTCAAGCGGGGTAGAGACCCAGTACTTC. Variable domain in full (rest from reference TRBV5-5 and TRBJ2-5): DAGVTQSPTHLIKTRGQQVTLRCSPISGHKSVSWYQQVLGQGPQFIFQYYEKEERGRGNFPDRFSARQFPNYSSELNVNALLLGDSALYLCASSSSGVETQYFGPGTRLLVL.

The rearrangement joins TRBV6-1 to TRBJ2-7; maybe TRBD1 (5 bases). The V and J ends lost 3 bases and 3 bases respectively, with 15 bases between them. Germline V CDR1 and CDR2: MNHNS, SASEGT. The CDR3 contains 15 residues. As DNA, the CDR3 is TGTGCCAGCAGTGAGATCGGAAGGGGTTACTACGAGCAGTACTTC. Translating gives CASSEIGRGYYEQYF.

V and J are TRBV3-1 (or the pseudogene TRBV3-2) and TRBJ2-1; the match to TRBD2 covers 8 bases. The CDR3 has 16 amino acids. Germline V gene data show CDR1 as LGHDT and CDR2 as YNNKEL (reference sequence). V dropped 4 bases and J dropped 0; count of bases not matched to a gene: 5. The CDR3 region is CASSPGGGPSYNEQFF. The CDR3 nucleotides read TGTGCCAGCAGCCCTGGCGGGGGGCCCTCCTACAATGAGCAGTTCTTC.

This clone was counted only a few times. V is TRBV7-2 and J is TRBJ2-3, with 7 bases fitting TRBD2. In germline, CDR1 is SGHTA, CDR2 FQGNSA. The CDR3 covers 15 residues. The J segment lost 6 bases and the V segment lost 6 bases, leaving 12 bases of the junction unmatched. The DNA for the CDR3 is TGTGCCAGCAGGCTTACTAGCGAGCACGGGGATACGCAGTATTTT. Residues: CASRLTSEHGDTQYF. The variable domain in full, completed from reference TRBV7-2 and TRBJ2-3, reads GAGVSQSPSNKVTEKGKDVELRCDPISGHTALYWYRQSLGQGLEFLIYFQGNSAPDKSGLPSDRFSAERTGGSVSTLTIQRTQQEDSAVYLCASRLTSEHGDTQYFGPGTRLTVL.

This clone was recorded only once. This chain uses TRBV7-2 with TRBJ1-1; TRBD1 matches at 7 bases. CDR3 size: 14 residues. Germline V gives CDR1 SGHTA, CDR2 FQGNSA. With 4 bases clipped from V and 2 bases from J, the junction kept 4 bases outside the gene matches. DNA for the CDR3: TGTGCCAGCAGCTCCCAGGGGGGTAACACTGAAGCTTTCTTT. Translation gives CASSSQGGNTEAFF.

This chain joins TRBV4-1 and TRBJ1-3, with D hard to call. The CDR3 loop spans 15 amino acids. Germline V gives CDR1 MGHRA, CDR2 YSYEKL. V was clipped by 0 bases and J by 3 bases, with 9 bases between them. CDR3 sequence reads: CASSQDRESGNTIYF. As DNA, the CDR3 is TGCGCCAGCAGCCAAGATCGGGAAAGTGGAAACACCATATATTTT.